This T cell receptor beta chain was recorded in a study of shared clonotypes between healthy human individuals. CD8 cells classed as naive were CD45RO-negative and positively selected for CCR7, excluding terminally differentiated effector memory CD45RA+ cells. Clones were sequenced by immunoSEQ multiplex PCR, and TCRdb holds only the in-frame ones, with some missing. The data show roughly 890,000 clones, almost 95% seen once. This CDR3 contains 15 residues. V lost 1 base to trimming and J lost 0 bases, with 9 bases between them. Germline V gene lookup returns CDR1 SEHNR and CDR2 FQNEAQ (reference sequence).

The chain uses TRBV7-9 and TRBJ1-2, with unresolved D. This sequence originates from a man aged 30-40 years in good health. Sequencing input: naive CD8+ T cells sorted from blood. The chain's CDR3 is CASSLGSVSNYGYTF. CDR3 sequence (DNA): TGTGCCAGCAGCTTAGGGTCGGTATCTAACTATGGCTACACCTTC.